These 27 T cell receptor beta chains share one sample of origin, sequenced in a study of graft-versus-host responses after intestinal transplantation. Profiled with immunoSEQ multiplex PCR; TCRdb holds only in-frame clones, not every one. The repertoire includes 30,000 to 45,000 clones, roughly 93% of them detected once, and roughly 23% sits in the top ten. Their target antigens are unknown. The material sequenced was unstimulated CD8+ T cells sorted from spleen or lymph node cells, taken before transplant. The receptors come from a human donor who was the organ donor for an intestinal transplant.

The CDR3 loop is CARDLTSSYNEQFF. Written as DNA, the CDR3 is TGTGCCAGGGACCTAACTAGCTCCTACAATGAGCAGTTCTTC. This chain connects TRBV14 to TRBJ2-1; TRBD2 might be the D (5 bases). With 9 bases removed from V and 0 bases from J, the gap between germline ends came to 12 bases. Germline V gives CDR1 SGHDN, CDR2 FVKESK. This CDR3 comprises 14 residues.

In its sample, this clone was seen once. V and J are TRBV7-9 and TRBJ2-7, with D unclear. The germline V gene has CDR1 SEHNR and CDR2 FQNEAQ (reference sequence). The length of the CDR3 is 15 residues. The ends were cut back, 3 bases at V and 3 bases at J, with 15 bases in the middle. CDR3 sequence reads: CASSFFRTGFYEQYF. In DNA, the CDR3 is TGTGCCAGCAGCTTCTTTAGGACGGGTTTCTACGAGCAGTACTTC.

This chain links TRBV4-1 with TRBJ1-1; 7 nucleotides align to TRBD1. The CDR3 runs 14 residues. CDR1 and CDR2 from the germline V gene are MGHRA and YSYEKL. V shed 0 bases, J shed 4 bases, and the junction held 2 bases outside the gene matches. For the CDR3, the DNA is TGCGCCAGCAGCCAAGAATCAGGGGGCACTGAAGCTTTCTTT. This translates into CASSQESGGTEAFF.

The chain uses TRBV16 and TRBJ1-2; 9 bases match TRBD1. The germline gives CDR1 KGHSY, CDR2 FQNENV. The CDR3 contains 16 residues. V lost 1 base and J lost 6; bases outside the gene matches: 9. CDR3 nucleotides: TGTGCCAGCAGCCAATTTAACCCGACAGGGGGACATGGCTACACCTTC. Residues: CASSQFNPTGGHGYTF.

J is TRBJ1-1 and V is TRBV4-2, with D unresolved. Trimming took 1 base from V and 5 from J, leaving 5 bases between them. CDR1 and CDR2 (germline): LGHNA, YNFKEQ. The CDR3 consists of 12 residues. The CDR3 sequence: CASSQGVTEAFF. CDR3 bases: TGTGCCAGCAGCCAAGGAGTAACTGAAGCTTTCTTT.

CDR3 amino acids: CASSLSRGYEQYF. The CDR3 DNA follows: TGTGCCAGCAGTTTATCCAGGGGTTACGAGCAGTACTTC. The chain links TRBV27 to TRBJ2-7, with a tentative D call TRBD1 (6 bases). CDR3 length: 13 residues. V lost 0 bases and J 4 bases, leaving 7 bases between the germline ends. Looked up from germline, CDR1 is MNHEY and CDR2 is SMNVEV (reference sequence).

The gene calls are TRBV4-1 and TRBJ1-2; no definite D call. The CDR3 consists of 13 residues. Germline V gene lookup returns CDR1 MGHRA and CDR2 YSYEKL. V was shortened by 1 base and J by 8 bases, with 11 bases between the two germline ends. The CDR3: CASSQGEVGGYTF. The CDR3 nucleotides are TGCGCCAGCAGCCAAGGGGAGGTTGGGGGCTACACCTTC.

The rearrangement links TRBV4-1 to TRBJ2-1; tentative D call: TRBD2 (5 bases). The ends were cut back, 0 bases at V and 13 bases at J, with 16 bases in the middle. CDR1 and CDR2 (germline): MGHRA, YSYEKL. The CDR3 contains 14 residues. CDR3 DNA: TGCGCCAGCAGCCAAGACCCGGGAACAGACGTTCAGTTCTTC. Translated: CASSQDPGTDVQFF.

In this sample, this clone turned up once. The junction and the germline gene differ at one end; a read error may be behind it. This chain connects TRBV4-1 to TRBJ1-2, with 8 bases identical to TRBD1. Germline CDR1 and CDR2: MGHRA and YSYEKL. There are 15 residues in the CDR3. CDR3 sequence (DNA): TGTGCCAGCAGCCAAGTTGACAGGGGAGGCTATGGCTACACCTTC. This sequence encodes CASSQVDRGGYGYTF.

The rearrangement uses TRBV27 and TRBJ2-5, with a possible D match to TRBD2 (6 bases). Germline V gene sequence: CDR1 MNHEY, CDR2 SMNVEV (reference sequence). V dropped 5 bases and J dropped 3 bases, with 13 bases sitting between them. This CDR3 is built from 14 residues. The DNA of the CDR3 is TGTGCCAGCAGTCAGGAGGGAGCCAAAGAGACCCAGTACTTC. Amino acids: CASSQEGAKETQYF.

This clone was recorded only once. The chain couples TRBV25-1 to TRBJ1-5; D is unclear. The CDR3 covers 15 residues. V dropped 3 bases and J dropped 0 bases, with 9 bases sitting between them. Looked up from germline, CDR1 is MGHDK and CDR2 is SYGVNS. The CDR3 coding sequence is TGTGCCAGCAGTGACTGGGAGGATAGCAATCAGCCCCAGCATTTT. It is translated as CASSDWEDSNQPQHF.

The V gene is TRBV5-6, the J gene TRBJ1-4; D possibly corresponds to TRBD1 (6 bases). CDR3 length: 15 residues. From germline, CDR1 is SGHDT and CDR2 YYEEEE. Trimming took off 4 bases at V and 7 bases at J, with 17 bases between the two ends. CDR3 sequence (DNA): TGTGCCAGCAGCCCCGAGGGGGGAAGGGGTGAAAAACTGTTTTTT. Its translation is CASSPEGGRGEKLFF. Combining the CDR3 with reference TRBV5-6 and TRBJ1-4 gives the whole variable domain DAGVTQSPTHLIKTRGQQVTLRCSPKSGHDTVSWYQQALGQGPQFIFQYYEEEERQRGNFPDRFSGHQFPNYSSELNVNALLLGDSALYLCASSPEGGRGEKLFFGSGTQLSVL.

The J gene is TRBJ2-3, the V gene TRBV28, with TRBD2 matching over 7 bases. Germline values: CDR1 MDHEN, CDR2 SYDVKM. The CDR3 sequence is 16 residues long. Trimming took 5 bases from V and 4 from J; bases not matched to a gene: 12. The CDR3 sequence is CASSPSGAGRADTQYF. CDR3 sequence (DNA): TGTGCCAGCAGTCCATCAGGAGCGGGAAGAGCAGATACGCAGTATTTT. Full variable domain (remainder filled in from reference TRBV28 and TRBJ2-3): DVKVTQSSRYLVKRTGEKVFLECVQDMDHENMFWYRQDPGLGLRLIYFSYDVKMKEKGDIPEGYSVSREKKERFSLILESASTNQTSMYLCASSPSGAGRADTQYFGPGTRLTVL.

V usage is TRBV6-5 and J usage is TRBJ2-3; D may be TRBD1 (5 bases). Per germline, CDR1 MNHEY and CDR2 SVGAGI. There are 14 residues in the CDR3. V lost 2 bases and J lost 5, with 11 bases in between. CDR3 bases: TGTGCCAGCAGTTACGGGGCCAGGGTAGATACGCAGTATTTT. Its translation is CASSYGARVDTQYF.

V usage is TRBV9 and J usage is TRBJ2-5, with 11 bases identical to TRBD2. Trimming removed 3 bases from V and 5 bases from J; junction bases left unmatched: 12. CDR3 length: 17 amino acids. Germline CDR1 SGDLS, CDR2 YYNGEE. The CDR3 DNA follows: TGTGCCAGCAGCGCCCCAATAGCGGGAGGGCCGAGGGAGACCCAGTACTTC. It translates to CASSAPIAGGPRETQYF.

V and J are TRBV28 and TRBJ2-7, with D possibly matching TRBD1 (5 bases). This CDR3 comprises 12 residues. Per germline, CDR1 MDHEN and CDR2 SYDVKM. Trimming pared 5 bases from V and 5 bases from J, leaving 10 bases between. CDR3 sequence reads: CASSGIGDEQYF. The CDR3 coding sequence is TGTGCCAGCAGTGGGATAGGGGACGAGCAGTACTTC.

The chain uses TRBV27 and TRBJ2-1; D gene uncertain. The V gene lost 0 bases and the J gene lost 5 bases, with 5 bases spanning the gap. Per germline, CDR1 MNHEY and CDR2 SMNVEV (reference sequence). This CDR3 is built from 13 residues. The CDR3 DNA is TGTGCCAGCAGTTTATCCGGAGACAATGAGCAGTTCTTC. It specifies CASSLSGDNEQFF.

V is TRBV7-8 and J is TRBJ2-3; 7 bases are shared with TRBD2. CDR3 length: 15 residues. The V and J ends lost 1 base and 6 bases, in that order; junction bases with no gene match: 7. Germline loops: CDR1 SGHVS, CDR2 FQNEAQ. The CDR3 bases are TGTGCCAGCAGCTTAGTGGGAGGGCCGGGGGATACGCAGTATTTT. Translating gives CASSLVGGPGDTQYF. The complete variable domain, with remaining parts taken from reference TRBV7-8 and TRBJ2-3, reads GAGVSQSPRYKVAKRGQDVALRCDPISGHVSLFWYQQALGQGPEFLTYFQNEAQLDKSGLPSDRFFAERPEGSVSTLKIQRTQQEDSAVYLCASSLVGGPGDTQYFGPGTRLTVL.

This chain links TRBV29-1 with TRBJ2-3; D is uncertain. This CDR3 has 15 residues. V was cut by 1 base and J by 1 base, with 12 bases left in between. The V gene's germline CDR1 is SQVTM and CDR2 ANQGSEA. The CDR3 DNA reads TGCAGCGTTGAAGGGACGGTTGGGGGCACAGATACGCAGTATTTT. Its protein is CSVEGTVGGTDTQYF.

Remarks on this clone: Other nucleotide sequences from this sample produce the same CDR3. The CDR3 is CASSWTIAEGFF. In nucleotides, the CDR3 is TGTGCCAGCAGCTGGACGATAGCAGAAGGGTTCTTC. The chain joins TRBV12-1 to TRBJ2-1. TRBV12-1 is described as a pseudogene. The CDR3 length is 12 residues.

The chain employs TRBV19 and TRBJ1-1; D possibly corresponds to TRBD1 (6 bases). Between the trimmed V and J ends, which lost 4 bases and 7 bases, there was a span of 13 bases. Germline lookup yields CDR1 LNHDA and CDR2 SQIVND (reference sequence). There are 13 residues in the CDR3. The CDR3 region is CASSTGTPGEAFF. CDR3 nucleotides: TGTGCCAGTAGTACCGGGACACCTGGTGAAGCTTTCTTT.

The chain carries TRBV18 and TRBJ2-5; TRBD2 might be the D (5 bases). V gave up 3 bases and J gave up 3 bases, with 11 bases separating them. CDR1 KGHSH and CDR2 LQKENI come from the germline V gene. This CDR3 has 14 amino acids. CDR3 amino acids: CASSPEGAKETQYF. For the CDR3, the DNA is TGTGCCAGCTCACCCGAGGGAGCAAAAGAGACCCAGTACTTC.

The chain carries TRBV7-8 and TRBJ2-7; D not resolved. With 2 bases removed from V and 6 bases from J, the gap between germline ends came to 17 bases. The CDR3 has 15 residues. Per germline, CDR1 SGHVS and CDR2 FQNEAQ. The CDR3 region has the DNA TGTGCCAGCAGCTTACGGGTGGGTAGTGGTGGCGAGCAGTACTTC. It specifies CASSLRVGSGGEQYF.

The CDR3 bases are TGTGCCAGCAGCTTCGCTCAACAGGGGCGCGAGCAGTACTTC. Translation gives CASSFAQQGREQYF. The V call is TRBV11-2, the J call TRBJ2-7; 7 positions agree with TRBD1. Germline CDR1 SGHAT, CDR2 FQNNGV. The J segment lost 6 bases and the V segment lost 3 bases, leaving 8 bases of the junction unmatched. The CDR3 runs 14 residues.

This clone has only one observation. V gene TRBV30 combines with J gene TRBJ2-3; D may be TRBD1 (7 bases). Trimming pared 4 bases from V and 2 bases from J, leaving 25 bases between. CDR1 is GTSNPN, CDR2 SVGIG, per germline (reference sequence). The CDR3 length is 18 residues. The CDR3 region has the DNA TGTGCCTGGACCGAGACAGGGTATTATGGGACTCCCACAGATACGCAGTATTTT. Residues: CAWTETGYYGTPTDTQYF.

This sequence joins TRBV4-1 and TRBJ2-5, with 7 bases fitting TRBD2. Germline CDR1 reads MGHRA; CDR2 reads YSYEKL. Trimming took 1 base from V and 2 from J; bases not matched to a gene: 4. The CDR3 extends over 15 amino acids. The CDR3 loop is CASSQVGLGQETQYF. CDR3 coding DNA: TGCGCCAGCAGCCAAGTAGGACTAGGACAAGAGACCCAGTACTTC.

V and J are TRBV4-1 and TRBJ1-5, with 10 nucleotides matching TRBD1. This CDR3 contains 16 residues. Germline V gene lookup returns CDR1 MGHRA and CDR2 YSYEKL. Trimming at V came to 3 bases and at J to 5 bases, leaving 7 bases not matched to a gene. The CDR3 sequence: CASSQIVDRGDQPQHF. The CDR3 region has the DNA TGCGCCAGCAGCCAGATTGTGGACAGGGGGGATCAGCCCCAGCATTTT.